The rows below give T cell receptor beta chains drawn from one sample of a study of PD-1 and CTLA-4 blockade in melanoma. The method was immunoSEQ multiplex PCR; TCRdb's version includes in-frame clones alone and lacks a portion of them. The table records 32,000 or so clones, about 88% of them present only once. The sample was CD8+ T cells from peripheral blood, taken before anti-PD-1 treatment. The receptors come from a human donor with melanoma. CDR3s include the opening cysteine and the closing phenylalanine or tryptophan. Each record gives: CDR3 protein, CDR3 DNA, V gene, clone size, D gene, J gene. A D gene is named only where the DNA matches it firmly. Clone sizes are given selectively: once, few, many, or a class where the clone is expanded.

CDR3 protein: CASSLVPDALDTGYTF
CDR3 DNA: TGTGCCAGCTCACTAGTGCCGGACGCCCTGGATACTGGCTACACCTTC
V gene: TRBV18
clone size: NA
D gene: NA
J gene: TRBJ1-2

CDR3 protein: CASSTYVGQPQHF
CDR3 DNA: TGTGCCAGTAGTACCTATGTGGGGCAGCCCCAGCATTTT
V gene: TRBV19
clone size: once
D gene: NA
J gene: TRBJ1-5

CDR3 protein: CASSPGLFTGELFF
CDR3 DNA: TGTGCCAGCAGCCCGGGACTCTTCACCGGGGAGCTGTTTTTT
V gene: TRBV7-9
clone size: once
D gene: NA
J gene: TRBJ2-2

CDR3 protein: CASSPGVNTGELFF
CDR3 DNA: TGCGCCAGCAGCCCGGGAGTAAACACCGGGGAGCTGTTTTTT
V gene: TRBV5-1
clone size: NA
D gene: NA
J gene: TRBJ2-2

CDR3 protein: CASSWGGAYNEQFF
CDR3 DNA: TGTGCCAGCAGTTGGGGAGGAGCCTACAATGAGCAGTTCTTC
V gene: TRBV6-6
clone size: NA
D gene: NA
J gene: TRBJ2-1

CDR3 protein: CASSYGKGRMQFF
CDR3 DNA: TGTGCCAGCAGTTACGGAAAGGGGCGTATGCAGTTCTTC
V gene: TRBV6-6
clone size: NA
D gene: NA
J gene: TRBJ2-1

CDR3 protein: CASKRQGREQYF
CDR3 DNA: TGTGCCAGCAAAAGACAGGGTCGCGAGCAGTACTTC
V gene: TRBV7-2
clone size: NA
D gene: TRBD1
J gene: TRBJ2-7

CDR3 protein: CASSELGTGDEKLFF
CDR3 DNA: TGTGCCAGCAGTGAGCTCGGGACAGGGGATGAAAAACTGTTTTTT
V gene: TRBV6-1
clone size: NA
D gene: TRBD1
J gene: TRBJ1-4

CDR3 protein: CASSLSRDRRLFSYTF
CDR3 DNA: TGTGCCAGCAGTTTATCGAGGGACAGGCGACTATTTAGCTACACCTTC
V gene: TRBV27
clone size: NA
D gene: TRBD1
J gene: TRBJ1-2

CDR3 protein: CASSYLSGGTDTQYF
CDR3 DNA: TGTGCCAGCAGTTACCTTTCGGGGGGCACAGATACGCAGTATTTT
V gene: TRBV6-5
clone size: NA
D gene: NA
J gene: TRBJ2-3

CDR3 protein: CASSGRAGNQPQHF
CDR3 DNA: TGTGCCAGCAGTGGGCGGGCAGGCAATCAGCCCCAGCATTTT
V gene: TRBV25-1
clone size: NA
D gene: NA
J gene: TRBJ1-5

CDR3 protein: CASSVGLAGSYEQYF
CDR3 DNA: TGTGCCAGCAGCGTAGGACTAGCGGGCTCCTACGAGCAGTACTTC
V gene: TRBV7-2
clone size: NA
D gene: TRBD2
J gene: TRBJ2-7

CDR3 protein: CASSIGGRATSYEQYF
CDR3 DNA: TGTGCCAGTAGTATCGGGGGGCGCGCTACTTCCTACGAGCAGTACTTC
V gene: TRBV19
clone size: NA
D gene: NA
J gene: TRBJ2-7

CDR3 protein: CASGGPGLAGDEQFF
CDR3 DNA: TGTGCCAGCGGGGGACCGGGACTAGCGGGAGATGAGCAGTTCTTC
V gene: TRBV2
clone size: medium-sized
D gene: TRBD2
J gene: TRBJ2-1

CDR3 protein: CASSIGTDTQYF
CDR3 DNA: TGTGCCAGTAGTATAGGGACAGATACGCAGTATTTT
V gene: TRBV19
clone size: NA
D gene: NA
J gene: TRBJ2-3

CDR3 protein: CSPPFVEAFF
CDR3 DNA: TGCAGTCCGCCCTTTGTTGAGGCTTTCTTT
V gene: TRBV20-1
clone size: NA
D gene: NA
J gene: TRBJ1-1

CDR3 protein: CAWTPGQGNQPQHF
CDR3 DNA: TGTGCCTGGACCCCGGGACAGGGCAATCAGCCCCAGCATTTT
V gene: TRBV30
clone size: NA
D gene: TRBD1
J gene: TRBJ1-5

CDR3 protein: CASSPDRAANYGYTF
CDR3 DNA: TGTGCCAGCAGTCCGGACAGGGCGGCTAACTATGGCTACACCTTC
V gene: TRBV2
clone size: NA
D gene: TRBD1
J gene: TRBJ1-2

CDR3 protein: CASSPPGSGINEQFF
CDR3 DNA: TGTGCCAGCTCACCACCAGGCAGTGGAATCAATGAGCAGTTCTTC
V gene: TRBV18
clone size: NA
D gene: NA
J gene: TRBJ2-1

CDR3 protein: CASSPGAGGPHEQYF
CDR3 DNA: TGTGCCAGCTCACCAGGGGCGGGAGGACCCCACGAGCAGTACTTC
V gene: TRBV18
clone size: NA
D gene: TRBD2
J gene: TRBJ2-7

CDR3 protein: CSDLPWDEQFF
CDR3 DNA: TGCAGTGACCTACCGTGGGATGAGCAGTTCTTC
V gene: TRBV20-1
clone size: NA
D gene: NA
J gene: TRBJ2-1

CDR3 protein: CSALDFSGANVLTF
CDR3 DNA: TGCAGCGCCCTAGACTTCTCTGGGGCCAACGTCCTGACTTTC
V gene: TRBV29-1
clone size: NA
D gene: NA
J gene: TRBJ2-6

CDR3 protein: CASRRFTGDRDGYTF
CDR3 DNA: TGTGCCAGCAGACGTTTCACAGGGGATCGCGACGGCTACACCTTC
V gene: TRBV5-5
clone size: NA
D gene: TRBD1
J gene: TRBJ1-2

CDR3 protein: CASSWRTAEQYF
CDR3 DNA: TGTGCCAGCAGCTGGAGGACAGCCGAGCAGTACTTC
V gene: TRBV7-9
clone size: NA
D gene: NA
J gene: TRBJ2-7

CDR3 protein: CASSYRVTYEQYF
CDR3 DNA: TGTGCCAGCAGCTACAGGGTGACCTACGAGCAGTACTTC
V gene: TRBV28
clone size: few
D gene: NA
J gene: TRBJ2-7

CDR3 protein: CSATSGASYEQYF
CDR3 DNA: TGCAGCGCCACTAGCGGGGCTTCCTACGAGCAGTACTTC
V gene: TRBV29-1
clone size: NA
D gene: TRBD2
J gene: TRBJ2-7

CDR3 protein: CASSVGTGLLDEQYF
CDR3 DNA: TGTGCCAGTAGTGTAGGGACAGGGCTTTTGGACGAGCAGTACTTC
V gene: TRBV19
clone size: NA
D gene: TRBD1
J gene: TRBJ2-7

CDR3 protein: CASSSEYGYTF
CDR3 DNA: TGTGCCAGCAGCTCCGAATACGGCTACACCTTC
V gene: TRBV7-8
clone size: NA
D gene: NA
J gene: TRBJ1-2

CDR3 protein: CASIQASGHNEQFF
CDR3 DNA: TGTGCCAGTATCCAGGCTAGCGGACACAATGAGCAGTTCTTC
V gene: TRBV19
clone size: NA
D gene: TRBD2
J gene: TRBJ2-1

CDR3 protein: CAWSVGLAASNGQFF
CDR3 DNA: TGTGCCTGGAGTGTTGGTCTAGCGGCTTCCAATGGGCAGTTCTTC
V gene: TRBV30
clone size: NA
D gene: TRBD2
J gene: TRBJ2-1

CDR3 protein: CASSTRIAGTHTGELFF
CDR3 DNA: TGTGCCAGTAGTACCCGGATAGCGGGGACTCACACCGGGGAGCTGTTTTTT
V gene: TRBV19
clone size: NA
D gene: TRBD2
J gene: TRBJ2-2

CDR3 protein: CASSQETTEAFF
CDR3 DNA: TGCGCCAGCAGCCAAGAAACGACTGAAGCTTTCTTT
V gene: TRBV4-1
clone size: NA
D gene: NA
J gene: TRBJ1-1

CDR3 protein: CASSLRLAGSEQFF
CDR3 DNA: TGTGCCAGCAGTTTAAGACTAGCGGGATCTGAGCAGTTCTTC
V gene: TRBV28
clone size: NA
D gene: TRBD2
J gene: TRBJ2-1

CDR3 protein: CASSGRGLANEKLFF
CDR3 DNA: TGTGCCAGTAGCGGCAGGGGGCTAGCTAATGAAAAACTGTTTTTT
V gene: TRBV27
clone size: once
D gene: TRBD1
J gene: TRBJ1-4

CDR3 protein: CASSGGQMMNTEAFF
CDR3 DNA: TGTGCCAGCAGCGGGGGACAAATGATGAACACTGAAGCTTTCTTT
V gene: TRBV9
clone size: NA
D gene: NA
J gene: TRBJ1-1

CDR3 protein: CASSLEAGGAYEQYF
CDR3 DNA: TGCGCCAGCAGCTTGGAAGCGGGAGGGGCCTACGAGCAGTACTTC
V gene: TRBV5-1
clone size: NA
D gene: TRBD2
J gene: TRBJ2-7

CDR3 protein: CAGEGAGAGTGELFF
CDR3 DNA: TGTGCCGGCGAAGGCGCAGGGGCGGGGACCGGGGAGCTGTTTTTT
V gene: TRBV30
clone size: once
D gene: NA
J gene: TRBJ2-2

CDR3 protein: CASSFWGMNTEAFF
CDR3 DNA: TGTGCCAGCAGCTTCTGGGGGATGAACACTGAAGCTTTCTTT
V gene: TRBV5-8
clone size: NA
D gene: NA
J gene: TRBJ1-1

CDR3 protein: CASSFFPDRSYEQYF
CDR3 DNA: TGTGCCAGCAGTTTTTTTCCGGACAGGAGCTACGAGCAGTACTTC
V gene: TRBV3-1/TRBV3-2
clone size: NA
D gene: TRBD1
J gene: TRBJ2-7

CDR3 protein: CASRDRTDTQYF
CDR3 DNA: TGTGCCAGCAGAGATCGCACAGATACGCAGTATTTT
V gene: TRBV27
clone size: NA
D gene: NA
J gene: TRBJ2-3

CDR3 protein: CASTEDSANTGELFF
CDR3 DNA: TGCGCCAGCACTGAGGACAGCGCGAACACCGGGGAGCTGTTTTTT
V gene: TRBV10-2
clone size: NA
D gene: NA
J gene: TRBJ2-2

CDR3 protein: CALEGIGAFF
CDR3 DNA: TGCGCGCTGGAAGGAATTGGGGCTTTCTTT
V gene: TRBV10-1
clone size: few
D gene: NA
J gene: TRBJ1-1

CDR3 protein: CASSIGTSGIYEQYF
CDR3 DNA: TGTGCCAGCAGTATCGGGACTAGCGGGATCTACGAGCAGTACTTC
V gene: TRBV27
clone size: NA
D gene: TRBD2
J gene: TRBJ2-7

CDR3 protein: CASSRGQNYGYTF
CDR3 DNA: TGTGCCAGCAGCCGGGGCCAGAACTATGGCTACACCTTC
V gene: TRBV11-2
clone size: few
D gene: NA
J gene: TRBJ1-2

CDR3 protein: CASRPRGVGEKLFF
CDR3 DNA: TGTGCCAGCAGACCGCGTGGGGTGGGTGAAAAACTGTTTTTT
V gene: TRBV27
clone size: NA
D gene: NA
J gene: TRBJ1-4

CDR3 protein: CASSQDQGVEAFF
CDR3 DNA: TGCGCCAGCAGCCAAGATCAGGGAGTTGAAGCTTTCTTT
V gene: TRBV4-1
clone size: NA
D gene: NA
J gene: TRBJ1-1

CDR3 protein: CSVESRNTEAFF
CDR3 DNA: TGCAGCGTTGAGAGCCGGAACACTGAAGCTTTCTTT
V gene: TRBV29-1
clone size: NA
D gene: NA
J gene: TRBJ1-1

CDR3 protein: CASTLRGPDTQYF
CDR3 DNA: TGTGCCAGCACCTTGCGGGGGCCAGATACGCAGTATTTT
V gene: TRBV13
clone size: NA
D gene: NA
J gene: TRBJ2-3

CDR3 protein: CASSLGQGARTEAFF
CDR3 DNA: TGCGCCAGCAGCTTAGGACAGGGGGCGCGCACTGAAGCTTTCTTT
V gene: TRBV5-1
clone size: NA
D gene: TRBD1
J gene: TRBJ1-1

CDR3 protein: CSVEDRGGTEAFF
CDR3 DNA: TGCAGCGTTGAAGACAGGGGGGGGACTGAAGCTTTCTTT
V gene: TRBV29-1
clone size: NA
D gene: TRBD1
J gene: TRBJ1-1

CDR3 protein: CASESVSSSYNEQFF
CDR3 DNA: TGTGCCAGCGAATCCGTCTCTAGCTCCTACAATGAGCAGTTCTTC
V gene: TRBV7-2
clone size: NA
D gene: NA
J gene: TRBJ2-1

CDR3 protein: CATTTEYYGYTF
CDR3 DNA: TGTGCCACAACTACAGAATACTATGGCTACACCTTC
V gene: TRBV28
clone size: few
D gene: NA
J gene: TRBJ1-2

CDR3 protein: CASSRLPGQGTHEQYF
CDR3 DNA: TGTGCCAGCAGCCGCCTGCCCGGACAGGGGACCCACGAGCAGTACTTC
V gene: TRBV7-9
clone size: NA
D gene: TRBD1
J gene: TRBJ2-7

CDR3 protein: CASSHDSWTEAFF
CDR3 DNA: TGTGCCAGCAGTCATGACAGTTGGACTGAAGCTTTCTTT
V gene: TRBV7-9
clone size: NA
D gene: NA
J gene: TRBJ1-1